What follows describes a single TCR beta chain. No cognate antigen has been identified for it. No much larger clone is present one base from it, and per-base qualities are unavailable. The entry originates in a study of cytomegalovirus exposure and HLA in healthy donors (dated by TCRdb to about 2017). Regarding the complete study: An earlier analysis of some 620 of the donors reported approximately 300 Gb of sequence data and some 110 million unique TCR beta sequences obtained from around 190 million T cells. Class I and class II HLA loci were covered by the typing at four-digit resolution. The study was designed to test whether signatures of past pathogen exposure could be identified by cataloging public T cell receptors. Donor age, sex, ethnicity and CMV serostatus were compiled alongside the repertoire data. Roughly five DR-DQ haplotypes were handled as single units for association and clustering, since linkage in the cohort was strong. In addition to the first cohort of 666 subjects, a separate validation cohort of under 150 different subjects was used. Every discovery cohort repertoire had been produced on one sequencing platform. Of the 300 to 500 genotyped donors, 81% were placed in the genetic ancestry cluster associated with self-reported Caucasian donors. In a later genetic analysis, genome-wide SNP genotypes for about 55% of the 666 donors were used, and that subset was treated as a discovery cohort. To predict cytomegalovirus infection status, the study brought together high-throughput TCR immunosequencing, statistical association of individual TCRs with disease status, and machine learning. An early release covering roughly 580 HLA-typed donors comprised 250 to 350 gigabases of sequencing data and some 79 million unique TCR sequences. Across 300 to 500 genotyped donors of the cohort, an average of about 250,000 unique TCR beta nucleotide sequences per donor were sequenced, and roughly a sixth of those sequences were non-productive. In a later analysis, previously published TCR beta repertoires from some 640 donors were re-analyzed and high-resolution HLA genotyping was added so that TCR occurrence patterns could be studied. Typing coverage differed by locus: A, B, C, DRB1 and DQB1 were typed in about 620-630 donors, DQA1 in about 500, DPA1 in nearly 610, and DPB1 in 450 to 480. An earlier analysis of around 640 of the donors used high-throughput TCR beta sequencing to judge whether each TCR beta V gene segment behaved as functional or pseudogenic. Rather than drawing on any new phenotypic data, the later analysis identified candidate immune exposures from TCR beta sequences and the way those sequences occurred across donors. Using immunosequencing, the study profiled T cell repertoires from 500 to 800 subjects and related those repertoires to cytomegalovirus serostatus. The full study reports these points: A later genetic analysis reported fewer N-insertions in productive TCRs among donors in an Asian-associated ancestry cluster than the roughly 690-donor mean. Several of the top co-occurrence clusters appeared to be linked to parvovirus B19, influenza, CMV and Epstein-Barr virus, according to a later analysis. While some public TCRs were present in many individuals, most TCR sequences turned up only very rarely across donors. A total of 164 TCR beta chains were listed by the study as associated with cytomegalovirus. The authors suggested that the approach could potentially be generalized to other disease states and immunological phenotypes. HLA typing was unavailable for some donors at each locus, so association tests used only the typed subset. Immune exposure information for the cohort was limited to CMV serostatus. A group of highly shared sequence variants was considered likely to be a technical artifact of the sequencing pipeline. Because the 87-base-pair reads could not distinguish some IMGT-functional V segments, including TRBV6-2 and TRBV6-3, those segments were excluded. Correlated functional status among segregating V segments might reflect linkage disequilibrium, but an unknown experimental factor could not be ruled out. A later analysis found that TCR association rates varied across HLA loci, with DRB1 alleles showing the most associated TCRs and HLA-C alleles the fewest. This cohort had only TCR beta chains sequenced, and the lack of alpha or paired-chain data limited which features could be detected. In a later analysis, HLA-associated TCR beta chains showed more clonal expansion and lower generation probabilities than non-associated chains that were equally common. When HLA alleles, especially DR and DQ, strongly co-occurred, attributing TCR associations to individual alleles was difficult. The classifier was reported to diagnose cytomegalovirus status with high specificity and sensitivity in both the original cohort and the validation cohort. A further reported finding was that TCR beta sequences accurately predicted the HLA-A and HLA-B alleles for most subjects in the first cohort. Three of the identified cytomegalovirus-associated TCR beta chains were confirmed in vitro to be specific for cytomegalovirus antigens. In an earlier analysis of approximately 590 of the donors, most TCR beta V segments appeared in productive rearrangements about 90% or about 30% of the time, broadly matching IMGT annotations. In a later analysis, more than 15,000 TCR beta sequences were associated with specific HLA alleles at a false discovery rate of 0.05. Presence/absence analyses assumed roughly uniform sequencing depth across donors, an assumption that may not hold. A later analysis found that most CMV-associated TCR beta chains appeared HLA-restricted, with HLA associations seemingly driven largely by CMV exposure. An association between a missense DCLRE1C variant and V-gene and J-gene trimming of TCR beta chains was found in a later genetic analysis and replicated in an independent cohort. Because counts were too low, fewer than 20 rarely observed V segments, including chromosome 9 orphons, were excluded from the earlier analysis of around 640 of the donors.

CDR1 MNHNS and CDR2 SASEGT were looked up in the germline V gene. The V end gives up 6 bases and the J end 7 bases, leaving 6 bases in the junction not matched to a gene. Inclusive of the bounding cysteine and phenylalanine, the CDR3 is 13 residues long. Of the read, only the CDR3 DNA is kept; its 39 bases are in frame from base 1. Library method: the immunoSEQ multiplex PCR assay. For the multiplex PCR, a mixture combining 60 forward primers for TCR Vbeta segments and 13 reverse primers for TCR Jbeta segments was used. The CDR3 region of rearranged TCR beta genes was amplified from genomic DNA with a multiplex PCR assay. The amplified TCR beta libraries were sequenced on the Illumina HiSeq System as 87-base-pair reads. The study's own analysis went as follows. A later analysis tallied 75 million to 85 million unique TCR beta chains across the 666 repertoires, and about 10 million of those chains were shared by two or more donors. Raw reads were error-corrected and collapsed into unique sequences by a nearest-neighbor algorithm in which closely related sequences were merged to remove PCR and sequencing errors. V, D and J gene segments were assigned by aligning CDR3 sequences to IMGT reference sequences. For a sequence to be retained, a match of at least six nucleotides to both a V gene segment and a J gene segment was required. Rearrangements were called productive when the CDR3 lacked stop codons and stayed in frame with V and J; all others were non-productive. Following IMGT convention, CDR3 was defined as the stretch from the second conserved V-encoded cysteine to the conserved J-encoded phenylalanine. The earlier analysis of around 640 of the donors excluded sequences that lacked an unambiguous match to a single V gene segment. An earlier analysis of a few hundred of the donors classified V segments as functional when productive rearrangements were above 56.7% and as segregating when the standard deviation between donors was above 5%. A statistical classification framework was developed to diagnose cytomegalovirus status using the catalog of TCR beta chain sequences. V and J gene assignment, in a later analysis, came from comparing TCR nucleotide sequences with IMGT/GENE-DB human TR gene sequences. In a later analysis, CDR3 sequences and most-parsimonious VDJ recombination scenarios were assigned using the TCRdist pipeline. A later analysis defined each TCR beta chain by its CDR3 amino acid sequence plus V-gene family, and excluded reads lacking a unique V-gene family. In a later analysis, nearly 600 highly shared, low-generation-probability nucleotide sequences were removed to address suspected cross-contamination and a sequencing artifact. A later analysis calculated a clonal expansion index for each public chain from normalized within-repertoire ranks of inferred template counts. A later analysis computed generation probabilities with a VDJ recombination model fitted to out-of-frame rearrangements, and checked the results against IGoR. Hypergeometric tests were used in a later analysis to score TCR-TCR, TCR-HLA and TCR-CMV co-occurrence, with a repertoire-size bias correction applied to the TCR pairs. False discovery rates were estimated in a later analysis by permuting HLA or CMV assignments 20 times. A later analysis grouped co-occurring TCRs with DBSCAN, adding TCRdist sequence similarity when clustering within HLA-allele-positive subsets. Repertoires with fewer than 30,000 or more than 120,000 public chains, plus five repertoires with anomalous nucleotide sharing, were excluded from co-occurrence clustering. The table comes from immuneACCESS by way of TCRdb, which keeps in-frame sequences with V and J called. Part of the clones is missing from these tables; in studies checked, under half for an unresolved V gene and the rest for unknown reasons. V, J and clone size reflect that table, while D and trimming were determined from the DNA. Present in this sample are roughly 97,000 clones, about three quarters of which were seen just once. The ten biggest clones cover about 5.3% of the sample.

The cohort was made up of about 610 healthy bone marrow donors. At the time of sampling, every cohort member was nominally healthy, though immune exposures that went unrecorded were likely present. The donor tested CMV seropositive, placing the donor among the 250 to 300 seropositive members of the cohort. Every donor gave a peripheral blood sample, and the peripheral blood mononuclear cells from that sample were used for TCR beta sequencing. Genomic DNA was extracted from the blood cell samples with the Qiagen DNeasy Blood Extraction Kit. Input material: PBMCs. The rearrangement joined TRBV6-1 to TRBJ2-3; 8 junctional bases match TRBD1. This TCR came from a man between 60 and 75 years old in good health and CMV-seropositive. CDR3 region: CASRRTGSHTQYF. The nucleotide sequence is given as TGTGCCAGCAGAAGGACAGGGTCCCATACGCAGTATTTT.